This TCR beta chain was found in a study of blood T cell repertoires in COVID-19. Study at large: Sources were T cells, B-cell-depleted T cells, or PBMCs; the material itself was cDNA or gDNA.

Germline V gene data show CDR1 as MNHEY and CDR2 as SMNVEV (reference sequence). The CDR3 sequence is 14 residues long. V shed 11 bases and J 5 bases; nucleotides not matched to a gene: 11. In the authors' methods: The authors estimated nucleated cell counts from reference gene primer amplification. Some clones are missing from TCRdb's copy, which holds only in-frame ones; the method was immunoSEQ multiplex PCR. V and J calls and clone size are as listed in that table; D and trimming were resolved from the DNA. The sample gives some 66,000 clones, over 85% of which show up once; less than 3.5% is in the top ten.

This rearrangement joins TRBV27 to TRBJ2-5; 10 positions agree with TRBD1. Sequenced input: peripheral blood. The TCR comes from a man between 70 and 80 years old with active COVID-19. The CDR3 DNA is TGTGCCGCCGGGGACAGGGGTTCGTTGGAGACCCAGTACTTC. Residues: CAAGDRGSLETQYF.